One and the same sample provided the 29 T cell receptor beta chains below, sequenced in a study of T cell responses to AZD1222 COVID-19 vaccine. TCRdb's table, derived via immunoSEQ multiplex PCR, lists solely in-frame clones and lacks some. The sample consists of some 150,000 clones, just over 90% of them appearing once. The material sequenced was peripheral blood, taken on day 0 of AZD1222 vaccination. These receptors were taken from an adult in good health.

This clone is a singleton in its sample. This rearrangement joins TRBV7-2 to TRBJ2-2; 14 nucleotides line up with TRBD2. Trimming at V came to 5 bases and at J to 7 bases, leaving 12 bases not matched to a gene. The germline CDR1 and CDR2 sequences are SGHTA and FQGNSA. The CDR3 contains 18 residues. CDR3 nucleotides: TGTGCCAGCAGCCTCTTGACTAGCGGGAGGGCCGGTGACGGGGAGCTGTTTTTT. This sequence encodes CASSLLTSGRAGDGELFF. The complete variable domain, with remaining parts taken from reference TRBV7-2 and TRBJ2-2, reads GAGVSQSPSNKVTEKGKDVELRCDPISGHTALYWYRQSLGQGLEFLIYFQGNSAPDKSGLPSDRFSAERTGGSVSTLTIQRTQQEDSAVYLCASSLLTSGRAGDGELFFGEGSRLTVL.

The V call is TRBV20-1, the J call TRBJ2-5; either TRBD1 or TRBD2 may fit D (5 bases each). The CDR3 extends over 11 amino acids. The germline CDR1 and CDR2 sequences are DFQATT and SNEGSKA (reference sequence). V was clipped by 4 bases and J by 8 bases, with 11 bases between them. DNA of the CDR3: TGCAGTGCTACGGTGAGGGGCACCCAGTACTTC. This translates into CSATVRGTQYF.

The rearrangement links TRBV19 to TRBJ1-1, with 8 bases lining up with TRBD1. The CDR3 sequence is 17 residues long. Per the germline V gene, CDR1 is LNHDA and CDR2 is SQIVND (reference sequence). The J segment lost 3 bases and the V segment lost 3 bases, leaving 12 bases of the junction unmatched. Here the CDR3 DNA reads TGTGCCAGTAGTATCCTAGGGCAGGGGGCGAGATACACTGAAGCTTTCTTT. Translating gives CASSILGQGARYTEAFF.

This chain connects TRBV5-6 to TRBJ1-2; possibly TRBD1 for D (5 bases). V dropped 0 bases and J dropped 7 bases, with 19 bases sitting between them. The CDR3 contains 16 residues. The V gene's germline CDR1 is SGHDT and CDR2 YYEEEE. This chain's CDR3 is CASSLGRAGNIRGYTF. The CDR3 DNA reads as TGTGCCAGCAGCTTGGGGCGGGCAGGGAACATTCGTGGCTACACCTTC.

The chain joins TRBV9 to TRBJ1-1, with D unclear. This CDR3 spans 13 amino acids. V gave up 4 bases and J gave up 2 bases, with 9 bases separating them. CDR1 SGDLS and CDR2 YYNGEE come from the germline V gene. In DNA, the CDR3 is TGTGCCAGCAGCCGGACGGTAAACACTGAAGCTTTCTTT. As protein: CASSRTVNTEAFF.

The genes are TRBV3-1 (or the pseudogene TRBV3-2) and TRBJ1-1; D is undetermined. Germline loops: CDR1 LGHDT, CDR2 YNNKEL (reference sequence). The V gene lost 1 base and the J gene lost 5 bases, with 5 bases spanning the gap. This CDR3 has 12 amino acids. In DNA form, the CDR3 reads TGTGCCAGCAGCCAAGCGGGGACTGAAGCTTTCTTT. Translation: CASSQAGTEAFF.

The chain carries TRBV19 and TRBJ1-2; D unclear. Germline CDR1 and CDR2: LNHDA and SQIVND (reference sequence). V lost 9 bases to trimming and J lost 4 bases, with 9 bases between them. This CDR3 is 11 amino acids long. The CDR3 loop reads CASRFSYGYTF. CDR3 nucleotide sequence: TGTGCCAGCCGGTTCTCCTATGGCTACACCTTC.

The rearrangement joins TRBV6-6 to TRBJ1-1; 7 bases fit TRBD1. Looked up from germline, CDR1 is MNHNY and CDR2 is SVGAGI (reference sequence). The CDR3 is 12 amino acids. V lost 7 bases, J lost 11 bases, and 10 bases stayed unmatched. The CDR3 nucleotides read TGTGCCAGCAAGATCCGGGACAGTATGGCTTTCTTT. Translating gives CASKIRDSMAFF.

The chain is built from TRBV6-5 and TRBJ2-3; either TRBD1 or TRBD2 may supply D (6 bases each). V dropped 3 bases and J dropped 3 bases, with 10 bases sitting between them. The CDR3 is made up of 14 amino acids. CDR1 and CDR2 (germline): MNHEY, SVGAGI. The CDR3 sequence: CASSYGGPTDTQYF. The CDR3 DNA sequence: TGTGCCAGCAGTTATGGGGGGCCTACAGATACGCAGTATTTT.

The CDR3 spells CAISEGLAVGEQFF. The CDR3 bases are TGTGCCATCAGTGAGGGACTAGCAGTCGGTGAGCAGTTCTTC. J is TRBJ2-1 and V is TRBV10-3; TRBD2 aligns across 8 bases. The CDR3 is 14 residues long. V lost 2 bases, J lost 9 bases, and 6 bases stayed unmatched. Per germline, CDR1 ENHRY and CDR2 SYGVKD.

V usage is TRBV10-1 and J usage is TRBJ2-3, with TRBD2 identical over 7 bases. Losses at the gene ends were 3 bases for V and 1 base for J; bases not matched to a gene: 4. Germline V lookup: CDR1 WNHNN, CDR2 SYGVQD (reference sequence). This CDR3 comprises 15 residues. CDR3 DNA sequence: TGCGCCAGCAGTGAAGCGGGACCTGGCACAGATACGCAGTATTTT. This codes for CASSEAGPGTDTQYF.

The rearrangement joins TRBV14 to TRBJ1-1; D possibly corresponds to TRBD1 (5 bases). From germline, CDR1 is SGHDN and CDR2 FVKESK. The CDR3 is made up of 14 amino acids. Between the trimmed V and J ends, which lost 1 base and 4 bases, there was a span of 10 bases. Here the CDR3 DNA reads TGTGCCAGCAGCCAAGTACTGGGGGGCACTGAAGCTTTCTTT. It codes for CASSQVLGGTEAFF.

The table lists this clone with a count of one. The chain employs TRBV3-1 (or the pseudogene TRBV3-2) and TRBJ1-1; no clear D. Trimming took 2 bases from V and 9 from J, leaving 10 bases between them. The CDR3 covers 12 residues. Germline V gene sequence: CDR1 LGHDT, CDR2 YNNKEL (reference sequence). CDR3 amino acids: CASSQSPLKAFF. CDR3 nucleotides: TGTGCCAGCAGCCAAAGCCCCCTGAAAGCTTTCTTT.

V usage is TRBV6-5 and J usage is TRBJ2-1; 14 bases fit TRBD2. The CDR3 runs 15 residues. V lost 6 bases, J lost 6 bases, and 4 bases stayed unmatched. Germline values: CDR1 MNHEY, CDR2 SVGAGI. CDR3 loop: CASSLGTSGSNEQFF. The CDR3 coding sequence is TGTGCCAGCAGCCTCGGGACTAGCGGGAGCAATGAGCAGTTCTTC.

The chain couples TRBV29-1 to TRBJ2-7; perhaps TRBD1 as D (5 bases). V lost 8 bases and J 2 bases, leaving 13 bases between the germline ends. Germline loops: CDR1 SQVTM, CDR2 ANQGSEA. This CDR3 spans 12 amino acids. CDR3 DNA: TGCAGCATACGGCCAGGGCCCTACGAGCAGTACTTC. Protein sequence: CSIRPGPYEQYF.

This chain connects TRBV9 to TRBJ1-1; D not resolved. V was shortened by 4 bases and J by 5 bases, with 12 bases between the two germline ends. Germline V gives CDR1 SGDLS, CDR2 YYNGEE. CDR3 size: 13 residues. CDR3 DNA: TGTGCCAGCAGCTGGCCTGGGGAAACTGAAGCTTTCTTT. This gives the protein CASSWPGETEAFF. Full variable domain (missing parts from reference TRBV9 and TRBJ1-1): DSGVTQTPKHLITATGQRVTLRCSPRSGDLSVYWYQQSLDQGLQFLIQYYNGEERAKGNILERFSAQQFPDLHSELNLSSLELGDSALYFCASSWPGETEAFFGQGTRLTVV.

This clone was seen only once. The chain links TRBV2 to TRBJ1-1; TRBD1 is a possible D gene (6 bases). V lost 2 bases and J 2 bases, leaving 15 bases between the germline ends. CDR3 length: 16 residues. Germline V CDR1 and CDR2: SNHLY, FYNNEI. The chain's CDR3 is CASSESVGGLNTEAFF. The CDR3 DNA reads TGTGCCAGCAGTGAAAGTGTAGGGGGGCTAAACACTGAAGCTTTCTTT.

V usage is TRBV5-6 and J usage is TRBJ1-2; TRBD1 matches at 7 bases. This CDR3 is built from 16 residues. Germline V CDR1 and CDR2: SGHDT, YYEEEE. Germline trimming cut 0 bases from V and 5 bases from J; bases unmatched to any gene: 10. CDR3 sequence (DNA): TGTGCCAGCAGCTTGGCTGAACAGGGGAATGGGTATGGCTACACCTTC. It codes for CASSLAEQGNGYGYTF.

The chain joins TRBV7-9 to TRBJ2-7; D may be TRBD2 (6 bases). This CDR3 has 13 amino acids. Per germline, CDR1 SEHNR and CDR2 FQNEAQ (reference sequence). V was clipped by 5 bases and J by 1 base, with 9 bases between them. As DNA, the CDR3 is TGTGCCAGCAGCCCTGGGGGGTCCTACGAGCAGTACTTC. Amino acid sequence: CASSPGGSYEQYF.

The chain joins TRBV18 to TRBJ2-5; TRBD1 agrees at 11 bases. The CDR3 contains 15 residues. Trimming removed 6 bases from V and 5 bases from J; junction bases left unmatched: 8. Germline V gene lookup returns CDR1 KGHSH and CDR2 LQKENI. As DNA, the CDR3 is TGTGCCAGCTCCCATGGGACAGGGGGAACGGAGACCCAGTACTTC. It codes for CASSHGTGGTETQYF.

This sequence joins TRBV9 and TRBJ2-7; D remains unclear. Trimming stripped 1 base from V and 4 bases from J, with 12 bases between. Germline CDR1 SGDLS, CDR2 YYNGEE. The CDR3 is 14 residues long. CDR3: CASSVTPYTYEQYF. The CDR3 region has the DNA TGTGCCAGCAGCGTAACCCCCTACACATACGAGCAGTACTTC.

This chain links TRBV4-1 with TRBJ2-1; 8 bases are shared with TRBD2. Germline CDR1 MGHRA, CDR2 YSYEKL. J gave up 7 bases and V 1 base, and 6 bases lay outside the gene matches. The length of the CDR3 is 15 residues. This CDR3 is CASSQVGLEINEQFF. The CDR3 nucleotides are TGCGCCAGCAGCCAAGTGGGACTAGAAATAAATGAGCAGTTCTTC.

This clone has only one observation. This chain uses TRBV19 with TRBJ2-2; D is undetermined. The CDR3 totals 13 residues. The V end was cut by 6 bases, the J end by 2 bases, with 7 bases between. In germline, CDR1 is LNHDA, CDR2 SQIVND (reference sequence). The DNA of the CDR3 is TGTGCCAGTAGGGTAGAAAACACCGGGGAGCTGTTTTTT. Amino acid sequence: CASRVENTGELFF.

The chain combines TRBV7-2 with TRBJ1-1; D is uncertain. Trimming shortened V by 5 bases and J by 8 bases, and 15 bases separated the two germline ends. This CDR3 contains 13 residues. Germline V gene data show CDR1 as SGHTA and CDR2 as FQGNSA. In DNA, the CDR3 is TGTGCCAGCAGCACCCCCGGGGAGGACGAAGCTTTCTTT. The encoded protein is CASSTPGEDEAFF.

The chain carries TRBV19 and TRBJ1-1, with TRBD1 matching over 10 bases. The CDR3 has 16 residues. J gave up 4 bases and V 5 bases, and 10 bases lay outside the gene matches. Germline CDR1 and CDR2: LNHDA and SQIVND (reference sequence). The CDR3, as DNA: TGTGCCAGTAGTTCCCGGGACAGGGGTGGAGGCACTGAAGCTTTCTTT. Translated, it gives CASSSRDRGGGTEAFF.

The chain carries TRBV7-2 and TRBJ1-3; no firm D call. V lost 2 bases to trimming and J lost 0 bases, with 8 bases between them. The CDR3 consists of 15 residues. CDR1 SGHTA and CDR2 FQGNSA come from the germline V gene. CDR3 amino acids: CASSLLAHSGNTIYF. The CDR3 DNA follows: TGTGCCAGCAGCTTATTGGCCCACTCTGGAAACACCATATATTTT.

This clone was seen once. The chain joins TRBV6-1 to TRBJ1-6; D is perhaps TRBD1 (6 bases). The germline gives CDR1 MNHNS, CDR2 SASEGT. The V gene lost 1 base and the J gene lost 6 bases, with 10 bases spanning the gap. The CDR3 is 15 residues long. The CDR3 reads CASSEDRAFNSPLHF. Written as DNA, the CDR3 is TGTGCCAGCAGTGAAGACAGGGCCTTTAATTCACCCCTCCACTTT.

V usage is TRBV19 and J usage is TRBJ2-2; D not certain. The CDR3 consists of 15 residues. CDR1 is LNHDA and CDR2 is SQIVND in the germline V gene (reference sequence). The V and J ends lost 5 bases and 1 base respectively, with 11 bases between them. The CDR3 protein is CASSSGTLNTGELFF. CDR3 nucleotides: TGTGCCAGTAGTTCGGGTACACTGAACACCGGGGAGCTGTTTTTT.

Here the CDR3 reads CASSFHGQLREQYF. For the CDR3, the DNA is TGTGCCAGCAGTTTTCACGGACAATTACGAGAGCAGTACTTC. The chain is built from TRBV28 and TRBJ2-7; D is perhaps TRBD1 (5 bases). V was pared by 3 bases and J by 7 bases, with 16 bases between. This CDR3 is 14 amino acids long. The germline V gene has CDR1 MDHEN and CDR2 SYDVKM.